The 8 T cell receptor beta chains in this list originate from one sample, sequenced in a study of OX40 agonist ivuxolimab in advanced cancers. Some clones are missing from TCRdb's copy, which holds only in-frame ones; the method was immunoSEQ multiplex PCR. The table lists roughly 80,000 clones, around nine tenths of them singletons. The input for sequencing was CD4+ or CD8+ T cells sorted from blood, taken in a trial of the OX40 agonist ivuxolimab. These receptor sequences come from an adult with an advanced solid tumor such as melanoma, head and neck, liver or kidney cancer.

This clone was seen a few times. Other nucleotide sequences in the sample specify the same CDR3. CDR3 DNA sequence: TGCGCCAGCAGCTTGGGACAGGGAGATGAAAAACTGTTTTTT. It encodes CASSLGQGDEKLFF. The chain uses TRBV5-1 and TRBJ1-4, with 7 bases aligning to TRBD1. Germline V gene data show CDR1 as SGHRS and CDR2 as YFSETQ. This CDR3 region has 14 residues. Trimming cost V 0 bases and J 6 bases; bases outside gene matches: 2.

The V and J genes are TRBV28 and TRBJ1-1, with unresolved D. V gave up 7 bases and J gave up 7 bases, with 19 bases separating them. The CDR3 length is 14 residues. Germline V CDR1 and CDR2: MDHEN, SYDVKM. The chain's CDR3 is CASTRWRVGVEAFF. CDR3 DNA sequence: TGTGCCAGCACACGGTGGAGGGTCGGGGTTGAAGCTTTCTTT.

This clone was counted a few times. The chain employs TRBV5-4 and TRBJ2-7; no firm D call. V dropped 6 bases and J dropped 6 bases, with 19 bases sitting between them. CDR3 length: 14 amino acids. The germline gives CDR1 SGHNT, CDR2 YYREEE (reference sequence). CDR3 sequence (DNA): TGTGCCAGCACCATCGATCCGACAATGGGCGAGCAGTACTTC. It is translated as CASTIDPTMGEQYF. Full variable domain (missing parts from reference TRBV5-4 and TRBJ2-7): ETGVTQSPTHLIKTRGQQVTLRCSSQSGHNTVSWYQQALGQGPQFIFQYYREEENGRGNFPPRFSGLQFPNYSSELNVNALELDDSALYLCASTIDPTMGEQYFGPGTRLTVT.

Regarding this clone: Other DNA sequences in the same sample also yield this CDR3. The chain carries TRBV28 and TRBJ1-5, with 7 bases that match TRBD1. V lost 5 bases to trimming and J lost 3 bases; unmatched junction nucleotides: 16. The CDR3 has 18 residues. Looked up from germline, CDR1 is MDHEN and CDR2 is SYDVKM. The CDR3 coding sequence is TGTGCCAGCAGTCTAACCCTGACAGGGCCCCTTAACAATCAGCCCCAGCATTTT. Translation: CASSLTLTGPLNNQPQHF.

This rearrangement joins TRBV5-1 to TRBJ2-2; D is uncertain. V was cut by 2 bases and J by 2 bases, with 7 bases left in between. This CDR3 is 14 amino acids long. The germline CDR1 and CDR2 sequences are SGHRS and YFSETQ. CDR3 DNA sequence: TGCGCCAGCAGCTTTATGCCCAACACCGGGGAGCTGTTTTTT. Translating it yields CASSFMPNTGELFF.

J is TRBJ2-5 and V is TRBV6-1; 9 bases fit TRBD2. V shed 7 bases and J 2 bases; nucleotides not matched to a gene: 8. Germline lookup yields CDR1 MNHNS and CDR2 SASEGT. The CDR3 is 15 amino acids. The CDR3 DNA reads TGTGCCAGCAAGGGCAGCGCGGGGGGGCAAGAGACCCAGTACTTC. This translates into CASKGSAGGQETQYF.

This sequence joins TRBV6-5 and TRBJ2-1, with a tentative D call TRBD1 (5 bases). The germline CDR1 and CDR2 sequences are MNHEY and SVGAGI. Trimming removed 6 bases at V and 0 bases at J, with 12 bases between. This CDR3 spans 15 amino acids. CDR3 loop: CASRLSDISYNEQFF. The CDR3 DNA reads as TGTGCCAGCAGGCTTTCGGACATCTCCTACAATGAGCAGTTCTTC.

This clone is a singleton in its sample. The CDR3 sequence is CASRSLGGGQETQYF. The CDR3, as DNA: TGTGCCAGCAGATCACTCGGGGGGGGGCAAGAGACCCAGTACTTC. The chain joins TRBV6-6 to TRBJ2-5; 8 positions agree with TRBD2. Losses at the gene ends were 6 bases for V and 2 bases for J; bases not matched to a gene: 8. The CDR3 sequence is 15 residues long. The germline gives CDR1 MNHNY, CDR2 SVGAGI (reference sequence).